This T cell receptor beta chain was captured by sequencing in a study of blood T cell repertoires in COVID-19. The overall study: The study drew acute and convalescent COVID-19 samples from the United States, Italy and Spain. The analysed material was cDNA or gDNA that came from T cells, B-cell-depleted T cells, or PBMCs.

The CDR3 covers 14 residues. The J segment lost 5 bases and the V segment lost 5 bases, leaving 4 bases of the junction unmatched. Germline CDR1 and CDR2: ENHRY and SYGVKD. In the authors' methods: Reference gene primer amplification yielded estimated nucleated cell counts. Assay: immunoSEQ multiplex PCR; the TCRdb copy retains only in-frame clones and omits some. V, J and clone size are those of that table, while D and trimming were read from the DNA. The sample consists of 200,000 to 250,000 clones, less than 85% of them appearing once. The sequence was collected from a woman in her seventies with acute or convalescent COVID-19. Sequencing was done on a sample of peripheral blood. The V call is TRBV10-3, the J call TRBJ1-2, with 11 bases that match TRBD1. The CDR3 is CAISSDRGLYGYTF. CDR3 nucleotide sequence: TGTGCCATCAGTTCGGACAGGGGGCTTTATGGCTACACCTTC.